Listed here are 23 T cell receptor beta chains from one sample, sequenced in a study of T cell repertoires in cytomegalovirus infection. The antigens of these receptors remain unknown. Each CDR3 protein gets one entry after TCRdb re-called the reads with MiXCR. The data hold fewer than 1,000,000 distinct CDR3 sequences, with under 40% observed a single time. The starting material was cultured CD8+ T cells from PBMCs, obtained from culture after CMV antigen stimulation. Receptor source: a human donor in good health (CMV status not recorded). Some clones in this sample may be carry-over from other donors' samples.

This chain connects TRBV4-1 to TRBJ2-7; D ambiguous. CDR1 MGHRA and CDR2 YSYEKL come from the germline V gene. The CDR3 runs 15 residues. V shed 4 bases and J shed 3 bases, with 16 bases lying between them. The CDR3 is CASSLVDSENYEQYF. CDR3 DNA sequence: TGCGCCAGCAGCCTAGTTGACTCCGAAAACTACGAGCAGTACTTC.

V usage is TRBV12-3 or TRBV12-4 and J usage is TRBJ1-4, with 9 positions matching TRBD1. The CDR3 totals 16 residues. Trimming removed 3 bases from V and 8 bases from J; junction bases left unmatched: 10. In DNA form, the CDR3 reads TGTGCCAGCAGTTTGGCTCCACAGGGGGCGGACGAAAAACTGTTTTTT. This sequence encodes CASSLAPQGADEKLFF.

The chain uses TRBV6-8 and TRBJ2-1, with D perhaps matching TRBD1 (5 bases). Germline V lookup: CDR1 MNHGY, CDR2 SAAAGT. The V gene lost 2 bases and the J gene lost 10 bases, with 9 bases spanning the gap. The CDR3 covers 12 residues. The chain's CDR3 is CASSYGAEEQFF. The CDR3, as DNA: TGTGCCAGCAGTTACGGGGCGGAAGAGCAGTTCTTC.

The chain is built from TRBV12-5 and TRBJ1-5, with TRBD1 identical over 7 bases. The CDR3 extends over 14 amino acids. V trimming: 5 bases; J trimming: 6 bases; junction bases outside the gene matches: 7. Germline V lookup: CDR1 LGHNT, CDR2 FRNRAP. CDR3 bases: TGTGCTAGTGGTCCGACAGGGTGGGTTCAGCCCCAGCATTTT. This sequence encodes CASGPTGWVQPQHF.

The chain employs TRBV6-5 and TRBJ2-7, with 8 bases fitting TRBD1. This CDR3 contains 15 residues. The trim removed 6 bases at V and 3 bases at J, leaving 10 bases unmatched. CDR1 MNHEY and CDR2 SVGAGI come from the germline V gene. The CDR3 here is CASSPLPGQVYEQYV. The CDR3 nucleotides read TGTGCCAGCAGCCCCCTCCCGGGACAGGTCTACGAGCAGTACGTC.

The chain is built from TRBV7-9 and TRBJ2-1; TRBD1 is a possible D gene (5 bases). Germline assignment: CDR1 SEHNR and CDR2 FQNEAQ (reference sequence). V gave up 5 bases and J gave up 5 bases, with 22 bases separating them. This CDR3 comprises 17 residues. The CDR3 DNA is TGTGCCAGCAGCCTCAATAGGGCGATCAGGGCGCACAATGAGCAGTTCTTC. Amino acid sequence: CASSLNRAIRAHNEQFF.

V gene TRBV7-3 combines with J gene TRBJ2-5, with D maybe TRBD1 (6 bases). V was shortened by 5 bases and J by 5 bases, with 18 bases between the two germline ends. The CDR3 runs to 15 residues. CDR1 SGHTA and CDR2 FQGTGA come from the germline V gene. CDR3 bases: TGTGCCAGCAGCCCCGGCCAGGGGATTATGGAGACCCAGTACTTC. This sequence encodes CASSPGQGIMETQYF.

The rearrangement uses TRBV20-1 and TRBJ1-6; D gene uncertain. The germline CDR1 and CDR2 sequences are DFQATT and SNEGSKA (reference sequence). The CDR3 spans 16 residues. The V end lost 0 bases, the J end lost 0 bases, and 9 bases lay between the germline ends. The CDR3: CSAREAAPSYNSPLHF. The DNA of the CDR3 is TGCAGTGCTAGAGAGGCGGCGCCCTCCTATAATTCACCCCTCCACTTT.

This rearrangement joins TRBV27 to TRBJ1-1, with unresolved D. Trimming removed 6 bases at V and 8 bases at J, with 13 bases between. This CDR3 has 12 amino acids. Germline V lookup: CDR1 MNHEY, CDR2 SMNVEV (reference sequence). CDR3 nucleotides: TGTGCCAGCAGCGATGGTCCGAGAGAAGCTTTCTTT. Protein product: CASSDGPREAFF.

In this sample, this clonotype turned up a few times. The J gene is TRBJ1-5, the V gene TRBV12-3 or TRBV12-4; D ambiguous. Trimming cost V 3 bases and J 6 bases, with 12 bases left between them. This CDR3 spans 14 amino acids. As DNA, the CDR3 is TGTGCCAGCAGTTTTGGGTCGGGATCTCAGCCCCAGCATTTT. Protein sequence: CASSFGSGSQPQHF.

The chain employs TRBV6-6 and TRBJ1-5; perhaps TRBD1 as D (6 bases). CDR1 is MNHNY and CDR2 is SVGAGI in the germline V gene (reference sequence). V gave up 6 bases and J gave up 4 bases, with 19 bases separating them. CDR3 length: 16 residues. CDR3 protein: CASSYPGQRANQPQHF. The CDR3 DNA is TGTGCCAGCAGCTACCCGGGACAAAGGGCTAATCAGCCCCAGCATTTT.

The J gene is TRBJ2-1, the V gene TRBV4-1, with TRBD2 matching over 7 bases. This CDR3 contains 16 residues. Germline loops: CDR1 MGHRA, CDR2 YSYEKL. V trimming: 5 bases; J trimming: 4 bases; junction bases outside the gene matches: 11. CDR3 sequence: CASSLASGAPYNEQFF. CDR3 nucleotide sequence: TGCGCCAGCAGCTTGGCAAGCGGGGCCCCTTACAATGAGCAGTTCTTC.

This chain uses TRBV27 with TRBJ2-1, with D possibly being TRBD1 (5 bases). Germline CDR1 reads MNHEY; CDR2 reads SMNVEV (reference sequence). Trimming removed 5 bases from V and 1 base from J, with 12 bases in between. CDR3 length: 15 amino acids. CDR3 sequence: CASSPTAPSYNEQFF. CDR3 in DNA: TGTGCCAGCAGTCCGACAGCCCCTTCCTACAATGAGCAGTTCTTC.

V is TRBV6-2 or TRBV6-3 and J is TRBJ2-6; 8 nucleotides match TRBD1. CDR1 and CDR2 from the germline V gene are MNHEY and SVGEGT. V was pared by 5 bases and J by 0 bases, with 18 bases of the junction left unmatched. The CDR3 contains 21 residues. CDR3 protein: CASSETGAITTRVSGANVLTF. The CDR3 DNA reads TGTGCCAGCAGTGAGACAGGGGCGATAACAACCCGCGTCTCTGGGGCCAACGTCCTGACTTTC.

This clonotype was recorded at least ten times. The chain is built from TRBV7-2 and TRBJ1-1, with a possible D match to TRBD1 (6 bases). V was clipped by 2 bases and J by 5 bases, with 21 bases between them. The CDR3 extends over 17 amino acids. CDR1 is SGHTA and CDR2 is FQGNSA in the germline V gene. The CDR3 loop reads CASSLIDWDGGRTEAFF. CDR3 coding DNA: TGTGCCAGCAGCTTAATAGATTGGGACGGGGGGCGGACTGAAGCTTTCTTT.

This clonotype was seen many times. The chain combines TRBV10-3 with TRBJ1-5; D call uncertain. The ends were cut back, 0 bases at V and 4 bases at J, with 16 bases in the middle. The CDR3 has 17 amino acids. Germline CDR1 and CDR2: ENHRY and SYGVKD. CDR3 DNA: TGTGCCATCAGTGAGTCGGCACAGACGAGAGAAAATCAGCCCCAGCATTTT. It specifies CAISESAQTRENQPQHF.

The chain is built from TRBV10-3 and TRBJ2-7; the D gene is possibly TRBD2 (5 bases). The CDR3 is 13 amino acids. V shed 2 bases and J shed 4 bases, with 9 bases lying between them. In germline, CDR1 is ENHRY, CDR2 SYGVKD. CDR3 bases: TGTGCCATCAGTGAGCCGGGGAGTTACGAGCAGTACTTC. Its translation: CAISEPGSYEQYF.

On this clonotype: Possible read error: a much larger clone is one base away. The gene calls are TRBV7-6 and TRBJ1-4, with TRBD1 as a possible D gene (5 bases). This CDR3 spans 15 amino acids. Per the germline V gene, CDR1 is SGHVS and CDR2 is FNYEAQ. Trimming cost V 2 bases and J 6 bases, with 13 bases left between them. CDR3 sequence (DNA): TGTGCCAGCAGCTTAAACGAGCAGGGCGATGAAAAACTGTTTTTT. As protein: CASSLNEQGDEKLFF.

This clonotype has only one observation. The chain links TRBV4-2 to TRBJ1-2, with no clear D. The germline gives CDR1 LGHNA, CDR2 YNFKEQ. The CDR3 sequence is 11 residues long. Trimming left V 7 bases short and J 8 bases short, with 11 bases between. This CDR3 reads CASTSGLGYTF. The DNA of the CDR3 is TGTGCCAGCACCTCTGGCTTAGGCTACACCTTC.

Remarks on this clonotype: With a much larger clone just one base away, this may be a read error. J is TRBJ1-1 and V is TRBV7-6; maybe TRBD1 (5 bases). Germline CDR1 is SGHVS and CDR2 is FNYEAQ. This CDR3 spans 15 amino acids. In DNA form, the CDR3 reads TGTGTCAGCAGCGGGGCCGCGGGAGTGAACACTGAAGCTTTCTTT. It codes for CVSSGAAGVNTEAFF.

With respect to this clonotype: The CDR3 ends on some other residue instead of the conserved phenylalanine or tryptophan, so this is likely a read error. The V and J genes are TRBV2 and TRBJ2-7; D remains unclear. V was clipped by 6 bases and J by 3 bases, with 9 bases between them. The CDR3 is 12 amino acids. Germline V CDR1 and CDR2: SNHLY, FYNNEI. The CDR3 region is CASRVKYYEQYA. The CDR3 nucleotides are TGTGCCAGCAGGGTCAAGTACTACGAGCAGTACGCC.

Comment on this clonotype: The junction and the germline gene differ at one end; a read error may be behind it. The chain uses TRBV7-4 and TRBJ2-5; the match to TRBD2 covers 9 bases. CDR1 and CDR2 from the germline V gene are SGHVT and SQSDAQ. The CDR3 runs to 14 residues. CDR3 region: CANSSTSGLETQYF. The CDR3 region has the DNA TGTGCCAACAGCTCGACTAGCGGCTTGGAGACCCAGTACTTC.

The J gene is TRBJ1-1, the V gene TRBV29-1, with TRBD1 matching over 7 bases. Germline CDR1 reads SQVTM; CDR2 reads ANQGSEA. CDR3 length: 15 amino acids. V dropped 3 bases and J dropped 1; count of bases not matched to a gene: 8. The CDR3: CSVDRQGEKNTEAFF. DNA for the CDR3: TGCAGCGTTGATCGGCAGGGGGAAAAGAACACTGAAGCTTTCTTT.